This is a list of T cell receptor beta chains from one sample in a study of CD8 T cells in ankylosing spondylitis. One entry per CDR3 protein, called by TCRdb with MiXCR from the 5' RACE reads. The sample contains 200,000 to 250,000 distinct CDR3 sequences, roughly a tenth of which appear only once. The sequenced sample consisted of blood, either unsorted or a sorted T cell fraction (not recorded which). These receptors were collected from a male donor with ankylosing spondylitis or in good health (not recorded which). Each CDR3 is given with its conserved first and last residue. A D gene is named only where the DNA matches it firmly. Rows may omit the clone size; those that give it use once, few, many or a size class.

V gene	D gene	clone size	J gene	CDR3 DNA	CDR3 protein
TRBV4-1	.	many	TRBJ1-3	TGCGCCAGCAGCCGGGACGGGGGAAACACCATATATTTT	CASSRDGGNTIYF
TRBV20-1	.	many	TRBJ2-3	TGCAGTGCTAGGCGTGCAGAGAGTACGCAGTATTTT	CSARRAESTQYF
TRBV4-2	.	.	TRBJ2-2	TGTGCCAGCAGCCAAGATACCGCACAGGGGGGGATTACCGGGGAGCTGTTTTTT	CASSQDTAQGGITGELFF
TRBV7-2	TRBD1	many	TRBJ1-6	TGTGCCACCATTCTCGGACAGGGTAATTCACCCCTCCACTTT	CATILGQGNSPLHF
TRBV20-1	TRBD2	many	TRBJ2-1	TGCAGTGCTAGAGGGCTGGGGCTAGCGGGGGCTGACTACAATGAGCAGTTCTTC	CSARGLGLAGADYNEQFF
TRBV7-6	.	.	TRBJ2-3	TGTGCCAGCAGCCCTTCTAACCTTGGAGATACGCAGTATTTT	CASSPSNLGDTQYF
TRBV5-1	.	.	TRBJ2-3	TGCGCCAACAGCTTGGGCCAGTCCACAGATACGCAGTATTTT	CANSLGQSTDTQYF
TRBV5-1	.	many	TRBJ2-1	TGCGCCAGCAGCTTGGAGGCAGACGTGGCCAATGAGCAGTTCTTC	CASSLEADVANEQFF
TRBV7-2	.	.	TRBJ2-5	TGTGCCAGCAGCCCCCAGGCGGGAAACCAAGAGACCCAGTACTTC	CASSPQAGNQETQYF
TRBV7-2	.	many	TRBJ2-4	TGTGCCAGCAGCCCCCAGGCGGGAATAATAGCCAAAAACATTCAGTACTTC	CASSPQAGIIAKNIQYF
TRBV3-1	TRBD1	many	TRBJ2-5	TGTGCCAGCAGCCTAATGGGACAGGGGCAAGAGACCCAGTACTTC	CASSLMGQGQETQYF
TRBV20-1	.	many	TRBJ1-6	TGCAGTGCTAGCCCCAACGGACTGGATAATTCACCCCTCCACTTT	CSASPNGLDNSPLHF
TRBV5-1	.	many	TRBJ2-5	TGCGCCAGCAGCTTGAACTCCGGTACCCAGTACTTC	CASSLNSGTQYF
TRBV6-5	TRBD2	many	TRBJ2-2	TGTGCCAGCCAGCGGGAAACCGGGGAGCTGTTTTTT	CASQRETGELFF
TRBV24-1	TRBD2	many	TRBJ2-1	TGTGCCACCAGTGACCCGACTAGCGGGGAGGGGTCCTACAATGAGCAGTTCTTC	CATSDPTSGEGSYNEQFF
TRBV7-2	TRBD1	.	TRBJ1-5	TGTGCCAGCAGCTCATCGGACAGGGGTGATCAGCCCCAGCATTTT	CASSSSDRGDQPQHF
TRBV6-2/TRBV6-3	.	few	TRBJ2-1	TGTGCCAGCAGTTCGCCGCGACAGTTCTCTCGGATGGTGGGCTCCAATGAGCAGTTCTTC	CASSSPRQFSRMVGSNEQFF
TRBV12-3/TRBV12-4	TRBD2	many	TRBJ2-5	TGTGCCAGCAGTCGCCTCAGCGGGGGCGGAGAGACCCAGTACTTC	CASSRLSGGGETQYF
TRBV5-6	.	many	TRBJ2-3	TGTGCCAGCAGCTTAGCCGCCAGCACAGATACGCAGTATTTT	CASSLAASTDTQYF
TRBV20-1	TRBD1	many	TRBJ1-5	TGCAGTGCCCTTCTTGACAGGGGGCACCAGCCCCAGCATTTT	CSALLDRGHQPQHF
TRBV5-1	TRBD1	few	TRBJ1-5	TGCGCCAGCAGCCCCGGACAGGGGAATAGCAATCAGCCCCAGCATTTT	CASSPGQGNSNQPQHF
TRBV18	.	few	TRBJ1-2	TGTGCCAGCTCACCATTGGAGGGCGGCTACACCTTC	CASSPLEGGYTF
TRBV5-1	.	.	TRBJ1-2	TGCGCCAGCAACATGGCGGGCAGGGAGAACCATGGCTACACCTTC	CASNMAGRENHGYTF
TRBV5-6	TRBD1	many	TRBJ1-2	TGTGCCAGCAGCTCTCCAATACAGGGGCAAACTAACTATGGCTACACCTTC	CASSSPIQGQTNYGYTF
TRBV6-5	.	few	TRBJ2-4	TGTGCCAGCAGTTACGACCCTAACAAAAACATTCAGTACTTC	CASSYDPNKNIQYF
TRBV12-3/TRBV12-4	TRBD2	.	TRBJ2-7	TGTGCCAGCACCTTGGGGACTAGCGGGGGGCCCTACGAGCAGTACTTC	CASTLGTSGGPYEQYF
TRBV12-3/TRBV12-4	TRBD1	many	TRBJ1-5	TGTGCCAGCAGTTTTGTTCAGGGGGGTCAGCCCCAGCATTTT	CASSFVQGGQPQHF
TRBV9	.	few	TRBJ2-7	TGTGCCAGCAGCGTAAACCATGGCAGGGAGCAGTACTTC	CASSVNHGREQYF
TRBV5-1	TRBD1	many	TRBJ2-1	TGCGCCAGCAGTCTTATCCCAGGGGGCGTGGGCAATGAGCAGTTCTTC	CASSLIPGGVGNEQFF
TRBV11-3	.	many	TRBJ2-1	TGTGCCAGCTCCCGCACAAACTGGGGGGTGAACTACAATGAGCAGTTCTTC	CASSRTNWGVNYNEQFF
TRBV3-1	.	few	TRBJ1-2	TGTGCCAGCAGCCAAGCTGATAGGGGTGGCTACACCTTC	CASSQADRGGYTF
TRBV27	.	.	TRBJ1-5	TGTGCCAGCAGTTCCGGGCCCGGGAGGGAGCAGCCCCAGCATTTT	CASSSGPGREQPQHF
TRBV5-1	TRBD1	many	TRBJ2-1	TGCGCCAGCAGCGGGGGACAGGGGGTTTACAATGAGCAGTTCTTC	CASSGGQGVYNEQFF
TRBV5-1	.	few	TRBJ1-1	TGCGCCAGCAGCTCCGAGGGAGGGAACACTGAAGCTTTCTTT	CASSSEGGNTEAFF
TRBV5-1	.	many	TRBJ2-1	TGCGCCAGCAGCTTGGCCCAGAGCTCCTACAATGAGCAGTTCTTC	CASSLAQSSYNEQFF
TRBV7-2	.	many	TRBJ2-2	TGTGCCAGCAGCTTATCGATTGGACCCGGGGAGCTGTTTTTT	CASSLSIGPGELFF
TRBV12-3/TRBV12-4	.	many	TRBJ1-1	TGTGCCAGCAGCCCCCGGGAGGCTGAAGCTTTCTTT	CASSPREAEAFF
TRBV18	.	many	TRBJ2-5	TGTGCCAGCTCACCACCCCAGGGTCAAGAGACCCAGTACTTC	CASSPPQGQETQYF
TRBV2	.	many	TRBJ1-5	TGTGCCAGCAGGCCCCCTCAGACGAACCAGCCCCAGCATTTT	CASRPPQTNQPQHF
TRBV5-1	.	many	TRBJ1-1	TGCGCCAGCAGCTTGGACCTGGGGGGCACTGAAGCTTTCTTT	CASSLDLGGTEAFF
TRBV5-1	.	many	TRBJ2-5	TGCGCCAGCAGCTTGTCCAGCTCCCAAGAGACCCAGTACTTC	CASSLSSSQETQYF